This T cell receptor beta chain was identified during a study of blood T cell repertoires in COVID-19 (dated by TCRdb to the early 2020s). Concerning the study at large: Samples from collaborators originated in the United States, Italy and Spain and spanned both the acute and convalescent phases of COVID-19. The samples were drawn from the first 160 participants of the ongoing ImmuneRACE study and from over a thousand subjects provided by 6 global collaborators. HLA class I and class II types, where available, came from metadata supplied by the sample provider rather than from assay-based typing. Subjects who had been exposed to COVID-19, were actively infected with it, or had recovered from it provided the deeply sampled blood TCRbeta repertoires that made up the dataset. The sample metadata nearly always contained a de-identified subject ID, COVID-19 status, age in years and sex. The prospective study material was composed of cDNA or gDNA derived from T cells, B-cell-depleted T cells, or PBMCs. A freely available public database, intended as a resource for researchers studying the immune response to SARS-CoV-2, is where the repertoires were released. General study outcomes and caveats: The quantity of clinical and demographic metadata differed by source and by participant and was supplied without curation.

Trimming removed 3 bases from V and 8 bases from J, leaving 11 bases between the germline ends. From the cysteine through the phenylalanine, the CDR3 covers 12 amino acids. Left in the record is the CDR3 DNA by itself, 36 bases read in frame from the first base. Looking up the germline V gene yields CDR1 SGDLS and CDR2 YYNGEE. The immunoSEQ Assay, a bias-controlled multiplex PCR, was used to amplify TCRbeta CDR3 regions from genomic DNA. On the authors' methods: Within the assay, amplification of reference gene primers was used to estimate how many nucleated cells each sample contained. To quantify the absolute abundance of each unique TCRbeta CDR3 rearrangement, sequence reads were collapsed and filtered. For each sample, productive Simpson clonality was calculated as the square root of Simpson's diversity index across productive rearrangements. This immuneACCESS table, as held by TCRdb, lists in-frame sequences with V and J called but not all clones. Of the missing ones, under half trace to an unresolved V gene in checked studies; the others have no known cause. V, J and clone size are those of that table, while D and trimming were read from the DNA. The sample yields around 160,000 clones; 75% to 85% were counted once. Roughly 8% of the sample comes from the top ten.

Comment on this clone: No cognate antigen has been identified for it. Base qualities are not provided; no much larger clone lies one nucleotide away.

Each collaborating institution followed its own protocols to collect whole blood in K2EDTA tubes. For TCRbeta analysis, collaborators shipped samples in one of three forms: frozen whole blood, isolated PBMCs, or DNA extracted from either of those sample types. This chain joins TRBV9 to TRBJ1-2, with TRBD1 as a weak D call on 5 bases. Specimen: peripheral blood. The TCR sequence derives from a human donor with acute or convalescent COVID-19. The donor label of this sample is uncertain. This receptor carries the CDR3 CASSATETGYTF. In nucleotide form, the sequence is TGTGCCAGCAGCGCGACAGAGACCGGCTACACCTTC.